These 3 T cell receptor beta chains were all obtained from the same sample, sequenced in a study of cytomegalovirus exposure and HLA in healthy donors. In the PCR, 60 Vbeta and 13 Jbeta primers were used. Assay used: immunoSEQ multiplex PCR; TCRdb lists only in-frame clones, some missing. Of more than 60,000 clones listed, over 70% are singletons. Sequencing was done on a sample of PBMCs. The receptors here all came from a man in his forties in good health and CMV-seropositive.

The chain couples TRBV2 to TRBJ2-5; 8 bases map to TRBD1. The V gene's germline CDR1 is SNHLY and CDR2 FYNNEI. With 7 bases clipped from V and 4 bases from J, the junction kept 8 bases outside the gene matches. The CDR3 spans 14 residues. CDR3 nucleotide sequence: TGTGCCAGCAAATTCGGACAGGGCGGAGAGACCCAGTACTTC. This gives the protein CASKFGQGGETQYF.

The table lists this clone with a few counts. This chain connects TRBV2 to TRBJ2-6; 7 bases line up with TRBD2. The V gene end was trimmed by 8 bases and the J gene end by 1 base; junction bases not matched to a gene: 5. In germline, CDR1 is SNHLY, CDR2 FYNNEI. This CDR3 spans 15 amino acids. The DNA for the CDR3 is TGTGCCAGCCAGCGGGACCAGTCTGGGGCCAACGTCCTGACTTTC. Amino acids: CASQRDQSGANVLTF.

CDR3: CASYTSDSYEQYF. The CDR3 DNA reads TGTGCCAGCTACACTAGCGACTCCTACGAGCAGTACTTC. The chain combines TRBV6-1 with TRBJ2-7; the match to TRBD2 covers 7 bases. Germline loops: CDR1 MNHNS, CDR2 SASEGT. Germline trimming cut 8 bases from V and 0 bases from J; bases unmatched to any gene: 4. This CDR3 contains 13 residues.